This T cell receptor beta chain originates from a study of cytomegalovirus exposure and HLA in healthy donors. Overall study findings and caveats: Testing in vitro showed a few CMV-associated chains specific for CMV antigens.

A word on this clone: Its antigen is not known.

The study ran its PCR with 60 Vbeta and 13 Jbeta primers. Some clones are missing from TCRdb's copy, which holds only in-frame ones; the method was immunoSEQ multiplex PCR. Of some 120,000 clones listed, roughly 8.3% are singletons. The CDR3 consists of 11 residues. The germline CDR1 and CDR2 sequences are LNHDA and SQIVND (reference sequence). V dropped 8 bases and J dropped 6; count of bases not matched to a gene: 3. Sequenced input: PBMCs. This sequence was found in a man in his forties in good health and CMV-seronegative. The V and J genes are TRBV19 and TRBJ2-7; 8 bases fit TRBD1. The CDR3 DNA reads as TGTGCCAGTGGGACAGGCTCCGAGCAGTACTTC. Its protein product is CASGTGSEQYF.